This TCR beta chain was obtained from a study of HIV-infected patients and healthy controls. TCRdb fed the 5' RACE reads into MiXCR, producing one record per CDR3 protein. The profile covers about 67,000 distinct CDR3 sequences, with roughly 16% appearing a single time and around 5.9% taken by the ten largest. The J segment lost 5 bases and the V segment lost 7 bases, leaving 11 bases of the junction unmatched. CDR3 size: 15 residues. The germline V gene has CDR1 LNHDA and CDR2 SQIVND (reference sequence). This clonotype came up many times. The source is a human donor in good health. The specimen sequenced was CD4+ T cells from blood. The V and J genes are TRBV19 and TRBJ1-2; the match to TRBD1 covers 9 bases. The CDR3 protein is CASTTFGTGLYGYTF. Here the CDR3 DNA reads TGTGCCAGTACTACCTTCGGGACAGGGTTATATGGCTACACCTTC. The full variable domain, its missing parts supplied by reference TRBV19 and TRBJ1-2, is DGGITQSPKYLFRKEGQNVTLSCEQNLNHDAMYWYRQDPGQGLRLIYYSQIVNDFQKGDIAEGYSVSREKKESFPLTVTSAQKNPTAFYLCASTTFGTGLYGYTFGSGTRLTVV.